This T cell receptor (beta chain) stems from a study of PD-1 blockade in classical Hodgkin lymphoma. Study conclusions and caveats: Similar baseline diversity was found in complete responders and newly diagnosed patients. Relative to healthy donors, newly diagnosed patients reportedly had lower baseline TCR diversity, which was reported as lower still in relapsed/refractory patients.

Concerning this clone: What it recognizes is unknown.

Every one of the patients relapsed after autologous stem cell transplantation (brentuximab vedotin exposure was variable). Method: immunoSEQ multiplex PCR; TCRdb's copy keeps in-frame clones and lacks some. The sample lists approximately 6,700 clones, approximately 84% occurring once. Trimming left V 8 bases short and J 1 base short, with 18 bases between. Germline lookup yields CDR1 LNHDA and CDR2 SQIVND (reference sequence). The CDR3 has 16 residues. The material was peripheral blood mononuclear cells (PBMCs), obtained at baseline. The chain has TRBV19 and TRBJ1-5, with D tentatively TRBD1 (5 bases). The TCR originated in a human donor with classical Hodgkin lymphoma. DNA of the CDR3: TGTGCCAGTGGTAATCCGGGACGGCAGAGCAATCAGCCCCAGCATTTT. The encoded protein is CASGNPGRQSNQPQHF.